One TCR beta chain is described in this entry. This record belongs to a study of blood T cell repertoires in COVID-19. Sequenced by immunoSEQ multiplex PCR; TCRdb stores in-frame clones only, minus some. The sample has roughly 170,000 clones; 85% to 90% are singletons. There are 14 residues in the CDR3. CDR1 is SGHNT, CDR2 YYREEE, per germline (reference sequence). V was clipped by 0 bases and J by 3 bases, with 9 bases between them. The chain joins TRBV5-4 to TRBJ2-5; D call uncertain. The source material was peripheral blood. The receptor was derived from a man between 65 and 79 years old with active or convalescent COVID-19. This chain's CDR3 is CASSLEPEKETQYF. CDR3 coding DNA: TGTGCCAGCAGCTTGGAACCGGAGAAAGAGACCCAGTACTTC. The full variable domain, rest sourced from reference TRBV5-4 and TRBJ2-5, is ETGVTQSPTHLIKTRGQQVTLRCSSQSGHNTVSWYQQALGQGPQFIFQYYREEENGRGNFPPRFSGLQFPNYSSELNVNALELDDSALYLCASSLEPEKETQYFGPGTRLLVL.